Presented here are 11 T cell receptor beta chains from one specimen sequenced in a study of blood T cells in healthy people across ages. The use of a sample-barcoded 5' primer and a J-beta primer mix characterized a second PCR of roughly 6 to 11 cycles. TCRdb used MiXCR to reprocess the 5' RACE reads, holding one entry per CDR3 protein. Of more than 1.4 million distinct CDR3 sequences listed, 40% to 50% are singletons. Sample: blood. These receptor sequences come from a woman between 18 and 30 years old in good health.

This clonotype was counted a few times. The chain has TRBV3-1 and TRBJ2-1; no firm D call. CDR1 is LGHDT and CDR2 is YNNKEL in the germline V gene (reference sequence). The CDR3 covers 13 residues. V gave up 0 bases and J gave up 5 bases, with 5 bases separating them. The CDR3 nucleotides are TGTGCCAGCAGCCAAGAGTGGAACAATGAGCAGTTCTTC. Its translation is CASSQEWNNEQFF.

The table lists this clonotype with a few counts. This chain links TRBV10-3 with TRBJ2-1; TRBD2 agrees at 13 bases. With V trimmed by 2 bases and J by 0 bases, 1 base remained unmatched. Germline V gene data show CDR1 as ENHRY and CDR2 as SYGVKD. The CDR3 sequence is 17 residues long. For the CDR3, the DNA is TGTGCCATCAGTGAGCGGACTAGCGGGAGCTCCTACAATGAGCAGTTCTTC. Translation gives CAISERTSGSSYNEQFF.

The V gene is TRBV5-6, the J gene TRBJ2-7; 7 bases line up with TRBD1. Germline trimming cut 7 bases from V and 7 bases from J; bases unmatched to any gene: 17. Germline CDR1 is SGHDT and CDR2 is YYEEEE. This CDR3 has 15 amino acids. The CDR3 DNA sequence: TGTGCCAGCCAGAGGGGGCCCGATTCCTACAATGAGCAGTACTTC. As protein: CASQRGPDSYNEQYF.

The gene calls are TRBV6-6 and TRBJ1-2, with 7 nucleotides matching TRBD1. The CDR3 runs to 15 residues. Germline trimming cut 0 bases from V and 3 bases from J; bases unmatched to any gene: 4. CDR1 is MNHNY, CDR2 SVGAGI, per germline (reference sequence). The CDR3 is CASSYSKGADYGYTF. The DNA for the CDR3 is TGTGCCAGCAGTTACTCGAAGGGGGCGGACTATGGCTACACCTTC.

This chain joins TRBV20-1 and TRBJ2-7, with 10 positions matching TRBD1. The V gene's germline CDR1 is DFQATT and CDR2 SNEGSKA (reference sequence). After removal of 3 bases from V and 2 bases from J, the junction contained 10 bases not matched to a gene. The CDR3 runs to 16 residues. CDR3 residues: CSASFPDRGGTYEQYF. CDR3 DNA: TGCAGTGCTAGTTTTCCGGACAGGGGGGGGACCTACGAGCAGTACTTC.

CDR3 protein: CASSLLRAGSGELFF. The CDR3, as DNA: TGTGCCAGCAGCTTATTGCGGGCAGGGTCCGGGGAGCTGTTTTTT. The chain employs TRBV7-3 and TRBJ2-2, with D perhaps being TRBD1 or TRBD2 (5 bases each). This CDR3 is built from 15 residues. Trimming stripped 2 bases from V and 6 bases from J, with 13 bases between. Germline CDR1 SGHTA, CDR2 FQGTGA.

This clonotype was seen a handful of times. This sequence joins TRBV28 and TRBJ2-3; TRBD2 matches at 7 bases. This CDR3 spans 14 amino acids. The trim removed 10 bases at V and 1 base at J, leaving 8 bases unmatched. Germline V CDR1 and CDR2: MDHEN, SYDVKM. DNA of the CDR3: TGTGCCAATAGGGCCCGGGGGGGCACAGATACGCAGTATTTT. Protein sequence: CANRARGGTDTQYF.

This chain connects TRBV4-1 to TRBJ2-3, with TRBD2 matching over 7 bases. CDR3 length: 16 residues. Trimming removed 4 bases from V and 2 bases from J; junction bases left unmatched: 9. Germline V gene lookup returns CDR1 MGHRA and CDR2 YSYEKL. Written as DNA, the CDR3 is TGCGCCAGCAGCCTCACCCCTAGCGGCCTCACAGATACGCAGTATTTT. It encodes CASSLTPSGLTDTQYF.

There are a few counts of this clonotype. The rearrangement joins TRBV29-1 to TRBJ1-2; TRBD1 might be the D (5 bases). Trimming shortened V by 7 bases and J by 2 bases, and 8 bases separated the two germline ends. Germline lookup yields CDR1 SQVTM and CDR2 ANQGSEA. There are 11 residues in the CDR3. The CDR3 DNA is TGCAGCGGCGGGGGAAACTATGGCTACACCTTC. It translates to CSGGGNYGYTF.

This clonotype occurred a few times. The gene calls are TRBV6-6 and TRBJ2-3; D tentatively reads TRBD1 or TRBD2 (6 bases each). The V and J ends lost 4 bases and 5 bases respectively, with 19 bases between them. CDR1 is MNHNY, CDR2 SVGAGI, per germline (reference sequence). CDR3 length: 16 amino acids. CDR3 amino acids: CASSLAGTPRGDTQYF. For the CDR3, the DNA is TGTGCCAGCAGTTTGGCCGGGACACCGCGGGGAGATACGCAGTATTTT.

The chain employs TRBV29-1 and TRBJ2-1, with D maybe TRBD2 (6 bases). Trimming left V 5 bases short and J 5 bases short, with 22 bases between. The CDR3 runs 16 residues. Per germline, CDR1 SQVTM and CDR2 ANQGSEA. The CDR3 loop is CSVYRPSESSHNEQFF. The CDR3 coding sequence is TGCAGCGTTTATCGGCCTAGCGAGAGCTCGCACAATGAGCAGTTCTTC.